The 8 T cell receptor beta chains given below trace back to one sample, sequenced in a study of blood T cell repertoires in COVID-19. The method was immunoSEQ multiplex PCR; TCRdb's version includes in-frame clones alone and lacks a portion of them. The data hold roughly 300,000 clones, with 87% observed a single time. The source material was peripheral blood. Receptor source: a woman aged 45-65 years who had recovered from COVID-19.

The chain recombines TRBV5-1 with TRBJ2-1, with 11 nucleotides matching TRBD2. CDR3 length: 14 amino acids. J lost 10 bases, V lost 7 bases, and 10 bases had no gene match. In germline, CDR1 is SGHRS, CDR2 YFSETQ. CDR3 loop: CASQTSGGSGEQFF. The CDR3 DNA sequence: TGCGCCAGCCAAACTAGCGGGGGCTCAGGGGAGCAGTTCTTC.

Comments on this clone: Other DNA sequences within the sample encode an identical CDR3. This chain links TRBV10-3 with TRBJ2-2; a possible D gene is TRBD1 (6 bases). CDR3 size: 12 residues. Germline V gene lookup returns CDR1 ENHRY and CDR2 SYGVKD. Trimming took 4 bases from V and 7 from J, leaving 7 bases between them. CDR3: CAISGGGGELFF. Written as DNA, the CDR3 is TGTGCCATCAGTGGAGGGGGCGGGGAGCTGTTTTTT.

CDR3 sequence: CASSFGRNTEAFF. The CDR3 DNA is TGTGCCAGCAGCTTTGGGCGAAACACTGAAGCTTTCTTT. The chain joins TRBV5-5 to TRBJ1-1; D unclear. The CDR3 runs 13 residues. The germline gives CDR1 SGHKS, CDR2 YYEKEE (reference sequence). Trimming took off 2 bases at V and 2 bases at J, with 7 bases between the two ends. Full variable domain (outside the CDR3, taken from reference TRBV5-5 and TRBJ1-1): DAGVTQSPTHLIKTRGQQVTLRCSPISGHKSVSWYQQVLGQGPQFIFQYYEKEERGRGNFPDRFSARQFPNYSSELNVNALLLGDSALYLCASSFGRNTEAFFGQGTRLTVV.

V gene TRBV20-1 combines with J gene TRBJ1-5; 10 bases are a match to TRBD1. CDR1 is DFQATT, CDR2 SNEGSKA, per germline (reference sequence). The CDR3 is 16 residues long. J lost 3 bases, V lost 3 bases, and 8 bases had no gene match. The chain's CDR3 is CSASRGDRGHNQPQHF. The CDR3 region has the DNA TGCAGTGCTAGTAGAGGGGACAGGGGCCACAATCAGCCCCAGCATTTT.

This chain connects TRBV25-1 to TRBJ1-1; 7 bases are shared with TRBD1. Germline V gene lookup returns CDR1 MGHDK and CDR2 SYGVNS. With 5 bases clipped from V and 8 bases from J, the junction kept 11 bases outside the gene matches. The CDR3 covers 14 residues. CDR3 sequence (DNA): TGTGCCAGCAGTAAGGGACAGCTCCCTAACGAAGCTTTCTTT. It specifies CASSKGQLPNEAFF.

This clone was observed a single time. The chain has TRBV7-2 and TRBJ2-1, with 8 bases identical to TRBD2. CDR1 and CDR2 from the germline V gene are SGHTA and FQGNSA. With V trimmed by 4 bases and J by 4 bases, 9 bases remained unmatched. The CDR3 spans 16 residues. Here the CDR3 reads CASSSLAGGIYNEQFF. The CDR3, as DNA: TGTGCCAGCAGCTCGTTGGCGGGGGGAATATACAATGAGCAGTTCTTC.

The chain uses TRBV11-2 and TRBJ1-1; D unresolved. The CDR3 is 16 residues long. From germline, CDR1 is SGHAT and CDR2 FQNNGV. Trimming stripped 5 bases from V and 8 bases from J, with 24 bases between. The CDR3 spells CASSHPFWTTWSEAFF. Written as DNA, the CDR3 is TGTGCCAGCAGCCACCCATTTTGGACTACTTGGTCCGAAGCTTTCTTT.

The rearrangement joins TRBV9 to TRBJ1-2; D is ambiguous. The CDR3 contains 14 residues. Germline V lookup: CDR1 SGDLS, CDR2 YYNGEE. V was pared by 4 bases and J by 4 bases, with 14 bases between. DNA for the CDR3: TGTGCCAGCAGCCCCCCGTCGGGGAGCTATGGCTACACCTTC. It encodes CASSPPSGSYGYTF.